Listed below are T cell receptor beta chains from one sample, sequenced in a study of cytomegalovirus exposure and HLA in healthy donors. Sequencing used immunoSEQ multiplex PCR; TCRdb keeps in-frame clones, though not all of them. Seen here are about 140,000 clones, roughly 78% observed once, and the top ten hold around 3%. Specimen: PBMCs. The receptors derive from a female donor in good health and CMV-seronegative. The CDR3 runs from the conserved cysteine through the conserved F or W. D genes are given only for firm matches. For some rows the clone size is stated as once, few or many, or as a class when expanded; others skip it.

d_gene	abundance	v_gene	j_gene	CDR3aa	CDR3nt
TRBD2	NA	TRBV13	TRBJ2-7	CASSLTLLLAGETRTYEQYF	TGTGCCAGCAGCTTAACCCTCTTACTAGCGGGAGAAACTAGGACCTACGAGCAGTACTTC
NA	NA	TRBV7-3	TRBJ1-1	CASSPSPGETEAFF	TGTGCCAGCAGCCCGTCCCCGGGTGAGACTGAAGCTTTCTTT
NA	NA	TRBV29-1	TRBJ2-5	CSVEVRDETQYF	TGCAGCGTTGAAGTCAGGGATGAGACCCAGTACTTC
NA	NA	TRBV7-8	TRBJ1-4	CASSLIIEKLFF	TGTGCCAGCAGCTTAATAATTGAAAAACTGTTTTTT
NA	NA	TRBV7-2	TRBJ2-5	CASSLDAWYQETQYF	TGTGCCAGCAGCTTAGACGCGTGGTACCAAGAGACCCAGTACTTC
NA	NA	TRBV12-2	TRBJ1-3	CASRLGGGSGNTIYF	TGTGCAAGTCGCTTAGGGGGGGGCTCTGGAAACACCATATATTTT
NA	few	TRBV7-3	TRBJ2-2	CASSLSNTGELFF	TGTGCCAGCAGCTTATCAAACACCGGGGAGCTGTTTTTT
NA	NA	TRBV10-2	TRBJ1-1	CASSGWGGLNTEAFF	TGCGCCAGCAGTGGATGGGGAGGGCTGAACACTGAAGCTTTCTTT
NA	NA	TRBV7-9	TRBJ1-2	CASSVGTMGYPF	TGTGCCAGCAGCGTCGGGACAATGGGCTACCCCTTC
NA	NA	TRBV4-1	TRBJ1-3	CASSPFPRSSGNTIYF	TGCGCCAGCAGCCCTTTCCCTCGGAGCTCTGGAAACACCATATATTTT
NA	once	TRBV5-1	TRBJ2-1	CASSLAGVVTGDEQFF	TGCGCCAGCAGCTTAGCCGGAGTCGTCACCGGGGATGAGCAGTTCTTC
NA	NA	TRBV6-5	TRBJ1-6	CASSVTRQHNSPLHF	TGTGCCAGCAGTGTAACGAGACAACATAATTCACCCCTCCACTTT
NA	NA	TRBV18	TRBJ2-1	CASSPPSGYNEQFF	TGTGCCAGCTCACCACCTTCCGGTTACAATGAGCAGTTCTTC
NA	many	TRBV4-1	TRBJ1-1	CASSPPGRDEAFF	TGCGCCAGCAGCCCCCCCGGGCGGGATGAAGCTTTCTTT
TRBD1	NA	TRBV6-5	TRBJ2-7	CASRGTGAYEQYF	TGTGCCAGCAGGGGGACAGGGGCCTACGAGCAGTACTTC
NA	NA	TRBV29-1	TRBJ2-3	CSVGHGTDTQYF	TGCAGCGTTGGTCATGGCACAGATACGCAGTATTTT
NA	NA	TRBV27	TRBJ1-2	CASSSYRTSGDGYTF	TGTGCCAGCAGTTCCTATAGGACAAGTGGGGATGGCTACACCTTC
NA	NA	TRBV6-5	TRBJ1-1	CASKDGGKNTEAFF	TGTGCCAGCAAAGATGGAGGGAAGAACACTGAAGCTTTCTTT